The 18 T cell receptor beta chains below all came from one sample that was sequenced in a study of cytomegalovirus exposure and HLA in healthy donors (dated by TCRdb to about 2017). Library preparation was by the immunoSEQ multiplex PCR assay. A mixture of 60 forward primers for TCR Vbeta segments and 13 reverse primers for TCR Jbeta segments was used in the multiplex PCR. The source is immuneACCESS, and TCRdb retained only in-frame sequences with V and J called. Part of the clones is not carried over; for the studies checked, unresolved V genes explain less than half of this, and the remainder is unexplained. This sample's records show more than 95,000 clones. The top ten hold around 2.7% of the sample. The sample consisted of PBMCs. The receptors were sampled from a man aged 25 to 45 in good health and CMV-seronegative.

The V gene is TRBV10-3, the J gene TRBJ2-7; 9 nucleotides line up with TRBD1. Per the germline V gene, CDR1 is ENHRY and CDR2 is SYGVKD. This CDR3 has 18 residues. After removal of 6 bases from V and 5 bases from J, the junction contained 20 bases not matched to a gene. The CDR3 sequence is CAIRARDRESSVANEQYF. Written as DNA, the CDR3 is TGTGCCATCAGGGCCCGGGACAGGGAAAGTTCGGTCGCCAACGAGCAGTACTTC.

The rearrangement uses TRBV28 and TRBJ2-3; D not certain. CDR1 and CDR2 from the germline V gene are MDHEN and SYDVKM. The CDR3 sequence is 13 residues long. V was trimmed by 6 bases and J by 4 bases, leaving 11 bases between them. The CDR3 DNA follows: TGTGCCAGCAGCCTTAGTGGGCCAGATACGCAGTATTTT. It specifies CASSLSGPDTQYF.

The chain couples TRBV11-2 to TRBJ2-1; TRBD2 agrees at 12 bases. Germline assignment: CDR1 SGHAT and CDR2 FQNNGV. The CDR3 is 19 residues long. Trimming removed 5 bases from V and 0 bases from J; junction bases left unmatched: 11. The CDR3 spells CASSRRGLAGLSSYNEQFF. DNA for the CDR3: TGTGCCAGCAGCCGGAGGGGACTAGCGGGCCTAAGCTCCTACAATGAGCAGTTCTTC.

V is TRBV5-1 and J is TRBJ2-7, with 13 bases matching TRBD2. Trimming at V came to 4 bases and at J to 7 bases, leaving 20 bases not matched to a gene. The germline V gene encodes CDR1 SGHRS and CDR2 YFSETQ. This CDR3 has 19 residues. The CDR3 protein is CASSPWDGLTSGRMGEQYF. The CDR3, as DNA: TGCGCCAGCAGCCCATGGGACGGCCTGACTAGCGGGAGGATGGGGGAGCAGTACTTC.

The genes are TRBV11-2 and TRBJ2-5, with D tentatively TRBD1 (6 bases). The ends were cut back, 5 bases at V and 0 bases at J, with 16 bases in the middle. This CDR3 is built from 16 residues. The germline gives CDR1 SGHAT, CDR2 FQNNGV. CDR3 sequence: CASSQTGIAYQETQYF. In DNA, the CDR3 is TGTGCCAGCAGCCAAACAGGGATAGCATACCAAGAGACCCAGTACTTC.

The chain uses TRBV29-1 and TRBJ2-1; TRBD2 is a possible D gene (5 bases). This CDR3 contains 12 residues. The V end lost 3 bases, the J end lost 10 bases, and 13 bases lay between the germline ends. Germline CDR1 is SQVTM and CDR2 is ANQGSEA. CDR3 sequence reads: CSVEGGSREQFF. CDR3 in DNA: TGCAGCGTTGAGGGCGGGTCCCGCGAGCAGTTCTTC.

This chain connects TRBV6-1 to TRBJ2-1, with D perhaps TRBD2 (5 bases). Germline-derived CDR1 and CDR2 are MNHNS and SASEGT. The CDR3 is 13 amino acids. Trimming stripped 6 bases from V and 3 bases from J, with 9 bases between. DNA for the CDR3: TGTGCCAGCAGGCGGGTCAACTACAATGAGCAGTTCTTC. Amino acids: CASRRVNYNEQFF.

The chain carries TRBV28 and TRBJ1-2, with D possibly matching TRBD1 (5 bases). The CDR3 extends over 13 amino acids. V was pared by 7 bases and J by 9 bases, with 18 bases between. Per germline, CDR1 MDHEN and CDR2 SYDVKM. Written as DNA, the CDR3 is TGTGCCAGCAACCCCATAGGGGCCTGGAGCTACACCTTC. Translation: CASNPIGAWSYTF.

The rearrangement joins TRBV6-6 to TRBJ2-7, with 8 bases matching TRBD2. The CDR3 runs 16 residues. The ends lost 5 bases at V and 5 bases at J; junction bases unmatched: 14. The germline CDR1 and CDR2 sequences are MNHNY and SVGAGI (reference sequence). The CDR3 region has the DNA TGTGCCAGCAGTCAGACTAGAGGTTCCGGGGGGGACGAGCAGTACTTC. Protein sequence: CASSQTRGSGGDEQYF.

V usage is TRBV6-5 and J usage is TRBJ2-7, with 8 bases fitting TRBD1. The CDR3 is 14 amino acids. V dropped 6 bases and J dropped 2; count of bases not matched to a gene: 6. CDR1 is MNHEY and CDR2 is SVGAGI in the germline V gene. CDR3 amino acids: CASSRGQGPYEQYF. Here the CDR3 DNA reads TGTGCCAGCAGCAGGGGGCAGGGGCCCTACGAGCAGTACTTC.

The chain employs TRBV5-6 and TRBJ2-3, with 9 positions matching TRBD2. J gave up 6 bases and V 7 bases, and 12 bases lay outside the gene matches. The CDR3 totals 15 residues. The germline CDR1 and CDR2 sequences are SGHDT and YYEEEE. The CDR3 DNA follows: TGTGCCAGCGGGGGGTTAGCGGGAGCCCCCGATACGCAGTATTTT. This sequence encodes CASGGLAGAPDTQYF.

This chain uses TRBV5-1 with TRBJ1-4, with unresolved D. From germline, CDR1 is SGHRS and CDR2 YFSETQ. V was cut by 5 bases and J by 8 bases, with 10 bases left in between. The CDR3 has 12 residues. The CDR3 coding sequence is TGCGCCAGCAGTATTTCGGGGGAAAAACTGTTTTTT. Residues: CASSISGEKLFF.

The rearrangement uses TRBV5-1 and TRBJ2-5, with D hard to call. This CDR3 is built from 12 residues. V was pared by 0 bases and J by 4 bases, with 4 bases between. The germline gives CDR1 SGHRS, CDR2 YFSETQ. CDR3 region: CASSLALETQYF. Written as DNA, the CDR3 is TGCGCCAGCAGCTTGGCCTTAGAGACCCAGTACTTC.

This chain joins TRBV27 and TRBJ2-1; D might be TRBD1 (6 bases). V shed 4 bases and J shed 1 base, with 11 bases lying between them. CDR3 length equals 15 residues. Germline CDR1 MNHEY, CDR2 SMNVEV (reference sequence). CDR3: CASSWTVGSYNEQFF. Here the CDR3 DNA reads TGTGCCAGCAGTTGGACAGTAGGGTCCTACAATGAGCAGTTCTTC.

This chain connects TRBV5-1 to TRBJ2-1; TRBD2 matches at 11 bases. V shed 4 bases, J shed 10 bases, and the junction held 10 bases outside the gene matches. The CDR3 loop spans 15 amino acids. Germline loops: CDR1 SGHRS, CDR2 YFSETQ. The CDR3 DNA follows: TGCGCCAGCAGCCCGACTAGCGGGGAGCCTTGGGAGCAGTTCTTC. Translating it yields CASSPTSGEPWEQFF.

The V gene is TRBV2, the J gene TRBJ2-4; D might be TRBD1 (6 bases). This CDR3 has 16 residues. From germline, CDR1 is SNHLY and CDR2 FYNNEI. V lost 1 base to trimming and J lost 8 bases, with 18 bases between them. This chain's CDR3 is CASSEVESGGRDIQYF. CDR3 sequence (DNA): TGTGCCAGCAGTGAAGTGGAATCTGGGGGCAGGGACATTCAGTACTTC.

The rearrangement links TRBV27 to TRBJ1-1; D is ambiguous. Trimming took 8 bases from V and 1 from J, leaving 11 bases between them. Germline V gives CDR1 MNHEY, CDR2 SMNVEV (reference sequence). CDR3 length: 13 amino acids. Here the CDR3 DNA reads TGTGCCAGCCGACTCGGGTGGAACACTGAAGCTTTCTTT. As protein: CASRLGWNTEAFF.

The chain is built from TRBV29-1 and TRBJ2-1, with 9 bases that match TRBD2. The germline V gene encodes CDR1 SQVTM and CDR2 ANQGSEA. Germline trimming cut 2 bases from V and 8 bases from J; bases unmatched to any gene: 10. There are 15 residues in the CDR3. The CDR3 here is CSVELMPAGGDEQFF. The DNA for the CDR3 is TGCAGCGTTGAACTTATGCCAGCGGGGGGCGATGAGCAGTTCTTC.